A single sample gave rise to the 7 T cell receptor beta chains below, sequenced in a study of blood T cell repertoires in COVID-19. Using immunoSEQ multiplex PCR, the repertoire was profiled, and TCRdb retains in-frame clones only, with some absent. The sample yields roughly 440,000 clones, about 91% seen once. The sample consisted of peripheral blood. The receptors stem from a woman in her fifties or sixties with COVID-19, enrolled during active disease.

The rearrangement links TRBV5-1 to TRBJ2-3, with TRBD2 matching over 8 bases. The junction had 7 bases not matched to a gene; V was cut back by 1 base and J by 3 bases. This CDR3 has 16 residues. In germline, CDR1 is SGHRS, CDR2 YFSETQ. CDR3 sequence reads: CASSLTGAGVTDTQYF. CDR3 nucleotides: TGCGCCAGCAGCTTGACTGGAGCGGGGGTTACAGATACGCAGTATTTT.

The chain uses TRBV6-5 and TRBJ1-3, with D hard to call. This CDR3 has 14 amino acids. The V gene lost 5 bases and the J gene lost 1 base, with 9 bases spanning the gap. The germline gives CDR1 MNHEY, CDR2 SVGAGI. CDR3 nucleotide sequence: TGTGCCAGCAGTCACCCGGGGTCTGGAAACACCATATATTTT. Translating it yields CASSHPGSGNTIYF.

The chain links TRBV25-1 to TRBJ1-1; a weak D match, TRBD1 (5 bases). Germline CDR1 reads MGHDK; CDR2 reads SYGVNS. Trimming removed 1 base from V and 4 bases from J, with 13 bases in between. The CDR3 totals 15 residues. CDR3 coding DNA: TGTGCCAGCAGTGAATGGCGGGGTAGGGGCACTGAAGCTTTCTTT. Its translation: CASSEWRGRGTEAFF.

The genes are TRBV29-1 and TRBJ1-2; a possible D gene is TRBD1 (6 bases). Trimming shortened V by 6 bases and J by 4 bases, and 27 bases separated the two germline ends. The CDR3 covers 17 residues. The V gene's germline CDR1 is SQVTM and CDR2 ANQGSEA. In DNA, the CDR3 is TGCAGCGTCCCCGACTGGGAGGGTCCTAGGGGGGGCTATGGCTACACCTTC. It is translated as CSVPDWEGPRGGYGYTF. The full variable domain, with the rest looked up from reference TRBV29-1 and TRBJ1-2, is SAVISQKPSRDICQRGTSLTIQCQVDSQVTMMFWYRQQPGQSLTLIATANQGSEATYESGFVIDKFPISRPNLTFSTLTVSNMSPEDSSIYLCSVPDWEGPRGGYGYTFGSGTRLTVV.

The rearrangement links TRBV5-4 to TRBJ2-2, with a tentative D call TRBD1 (6 bases). The CDR3 runs 17 residues. Trimming cost V 2 bases and J 0 bases, with 14 bases left between them. CDR1 and CDR2 (germline): SGHNT, YYREEE (reference sequence). CDR3 amino acids: CASSFGGRGANTGELFF. CDR3 bases: TGTGCCAGCAGCTTCGGAGGCAGGGGCGCGAACACCGGGGAGCTGTTTTTT.

The chain has TRBV14 and TRBJ1-2; the D is unclear. Per germline, CDR1 SGHDN and CDR2 FVKESK. The CDR3 is 14 residues long. Trimming took off 4 bases at V and 4 bases at J, with 13 bases between the two ends. The CDR3 protein is CASSRGINGYGYTF. The CDR3 nucleotides read TGTGCCAGCAGCCGAGGCATCAATGGCTATGGCTACACCTTC. The variable domain in full, with the rest retrieved from reference TRBV14 and TRBJ1-2, is EAGVTQFPSHSVIEKGQTVTLRCDPISGHDNLYWYRRVMGKEIKFLLHFVKESKQDESGMPNNRFLAERTGGTYSTLKVQPAELEDSGVYFCASSRGINGYGYTFGSGTRLTVV.

The gene calls are TRBV5-1 and TRBJ2-7, with 9 bases matching TRBD1. Germline loops: CDR1 SGHRS, CDR2 YFSETQ. V lost 4 bases and J lost 2; bases outside the gene matches: 7. The length of the CDR3 is 15 residues. The CDR3 coding sequence is TGCGCCAGCAGCCTAACAGGGGGCCGGACCTACGAGCAGTACTTC. It is translated as CASSLTGGRTYEQYF.